This entry is about one TCR beta chain. Its antigen is unknown. The patients, who ranged from 18 to 65 in age, presented with newly diagnosed hyperthyroidism lasting under 2 months. This record comes from a study of T cells in Graves' hyperthyroidism and ophthalmopathy. Across the study: Peripheral blood was drawn at first diagnosis, prior to all treatment.

Whole-study results and caveats: A 13 V-J model separated ophthalmopathy from stable hyperthyroidism.

The V and J ends lost 0 bases and 0 bases respectively, with 20 bases between them. CDR1 is KGHSH, CDR2 LQKENI, per germline. The CDR3 is 19 residues long. Authors of the study amplified TCR beta CDR3 regions from RNA transcripts. The TCR CDR3 first-round RT-PCR relied on the HTBI primer set. Each CDR3 protein gets one entry after TCRdb re-called the multiplex PCR reads with MiXCR. The data show about 560,000 distinct CDR3 sequences, with 15% to 18% seen just once and 6.5% to 8% held by the top ten. The chain employs TRBV18 and TRBJ1-2; D perhaps matches TRBD1 (6 bases). The sequence was obtained from a woman aged 25 to 45 with Graves' hyperthyroidism. Input material: blood. The CDR3 here is CASSPPRGSYTPTNYGYTF. The CDR3 nucleotides read TGTGCCAGCTCACCACCGAGGGGGAGCTACACACCCACTAACTATGGCTACACCTTC. The variable domain in full, completed from reference TRBV18 and TRBJ1-2, reads NAGVMQNPRHLVRRRGQEARLRCSPMKGHSHVYWYRQLPEEGLKFMVYLQKENIIDESGMPKERFSAEFPKEGPSILRIQQVVRGDSAAYFCASSPPRGSYTPTNYGYTFGSGTRLTVV.